The clone carrying this T cell receptor (beta chain) was detected a few times. Its antigen is unknown. This sample is drawn from a study of CD8 T cells in ankylosing spondylitis. Study results and limitations: Characteristic of ankylosing spondylitis blood, it appeared, was a TCR beta motif comprising roughly eight highly homologous variants. The clones that were linked to disease were reported to be significantly enriched in matched synovial fluid samples from ankylosing spondylitis patients. CD8+ cells made up the disease-linked clones, which were relatively rare in peripheral blood.

TCRdb recomputed calls from the 5' RACE reads with MiXCR, one row per CDR3 protein. The sample has fewer than 250,000 distinct CDR3 sequences; approximately 20% are singletons. Germline lookup yields CDR1 MNHEY and CDR2 SMNVEV (reference sequence). This CDR3 spans 14 amino acids. J lost 2 bases, V lost 4 bases, and 4 bases had no gene match. The chain employs TRBV27 and TRBJ2-7, with 8 bases that match TRBD2. The sequencing sample was made of blood, either unsorted or a sorted T cell fraction (not recorded which). The receptor was isolated from a male donor with ankylosing spondylitis. DNA for the CDR3: TGTGCCAGCAGTTACGAGCGGGGGACCTACGAGCAGTACTTC. It specifies CASSYERGTYEQYF.